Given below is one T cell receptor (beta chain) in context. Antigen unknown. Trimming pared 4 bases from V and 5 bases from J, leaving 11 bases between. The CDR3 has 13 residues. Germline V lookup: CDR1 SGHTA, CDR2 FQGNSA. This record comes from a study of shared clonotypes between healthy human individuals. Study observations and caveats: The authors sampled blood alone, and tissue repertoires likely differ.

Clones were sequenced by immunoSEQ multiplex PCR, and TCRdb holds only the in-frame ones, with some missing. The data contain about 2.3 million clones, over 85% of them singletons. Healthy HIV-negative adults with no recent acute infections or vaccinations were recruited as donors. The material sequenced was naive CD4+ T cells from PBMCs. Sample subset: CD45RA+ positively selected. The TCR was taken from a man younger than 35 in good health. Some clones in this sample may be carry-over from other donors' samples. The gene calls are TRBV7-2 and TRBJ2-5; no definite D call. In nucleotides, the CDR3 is TGTGCCAGCAGCTCAACCGCAATCGAGACCCAGTACTTC. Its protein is CASSSTAIETQYF. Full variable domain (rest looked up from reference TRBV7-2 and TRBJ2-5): GAGVSQSPSNKVTEKGKDVELRCDPISGHTALYWYRQSLGQGLEFLIYFQGNSAPDKSGLPSDRFSAERTGGSVSTLTIQRTQQEDSAVYLCASSSTAIETQYFGPGTRLLVL.